This entry lists 8 T cell receptor beta chains sequenced from one sample in a study of shared clonotypes between healthy human individuals. Assay used: immunoSEQ multiplex PCR; TCRdb lists only in-frame clones, some missing. This table holds about 2,500,000 clones, more than 80% found once. The sample taken for sequencing was naive CD4+ T cells sorted from blood. Subset meaning: CD45RA+ positively selected. Receptor source: a man aged 18 to 35 in good health.

The V call is TRBV29-1, the J call TRBJ2-1; D is possibly TRBD1 (6 bases). The CDR3 sequence is 11 residues long. The germline V and J ends were trimmed by 7 bases and 9 bases, with 13 bases remaining between them. Germline V CDR1 and CDR2: SQVTM, ANQGSEA. CDR3 in amino acids: CSALTGTEQFF. CDR3 DNA: TGCAGCGCCTTAACAGGGACTGAGCAGTTCTTC.

The chain links TRBV28 to TRBJ1-2, with D unresolved. From germline, CDR1 is MDHEN and CDR2 SYDVKM. The germline V and J ends were trimmed by 5 bases and 2 bases, with 18 bases remaining between them. CDR3 size: 16 residues. The CDR3 region has the DNA TGTGCCAGCAGTGCAGACTCGGCCCTAGGGAACTATGGCTACACCTTC. Translated, it gives CASSADSALGNYGYTF.

Concerning this clone itself: Other nucleotide sequences in the sample specify the same CDR3. The chain combines TRBV6-5 with TRBJ1-2, with TRBD1 matching 7 bases. V was pared by 6 bases and J by 0 bases, with 1 base of the junction left unmatched. The CDR3 is 13 residues long. The germline CDR1 and CDR2 sequences are MNHEY and SVGAGI. This CDR3 reads CASRGTANYGYTF. The CDR3 coding sequence is TGTGCCAGCAGGGGGACAGCTAACTATGGCTACACCTTC.

DNA of the CDR3: TGTGCCAGCAACCCCGGGACACTTAGCAATCAGCCCCAGCATTTT. The encoded protein is CASNPGTLSNQPQHF. The chain carries TRBV2 and TRBJ1-5, with D possibly matching TRBD1 (6 bases). The germline V and J ends were trimmed by 7 bases and 0 bases, with 13 bases remaining between them. CDR1 and CDR2 from the germline V gene are SNHLY and FYNNEI. This CDR3 spans 15 amino acids.

V is TRBV11-3 and J is TRBJ2-1; 9 bases are a match to TRBD2. With 5 bases clipped from V and 5 bases from J, the junction kept 10 bases outside the gene matches. Germline V gene sequence: CDR1 SGHNT, CDR2 YENEEA. This CDR3 spans 16 amino acids. CDR3 in amino acids: CASSPGASGVNNEQFF. Here the CDR3 DNA reads TGTGCCAGCAGCCCCGGGGCTAGCGGGGTTAACAATGAGCAGTTCTTC.

As for this clone: Mismatch with germline at one junction end may stem from a read error. The V call is TRBV18, the J call TRBJ1-1; a weak D match, TRBD1 (6 bases). The CDR3 spans 14 residues. From germline, CDR1 is KGHSH and CDR2 LQKENI. CDR3 protein: CASSSIQGNTEAFF. Here the CDR3 DNA reads TGTGCCAGCTCCTCCATTCAGGGGAACACGGAAGCTTTCTTT. The complete variable domain, with remaining parts taken from reference TRBV18 and TRBJ1-1, reads NAGVMQNPRHLVRRRGQEARLRCSPMKGHSHVYWYRQLPEEGLKFMVYLQKENIIDESGMPKERFSAEFPKEGPSILRIQQVVRGDSAAYFCASSSIQGNTEAFFGQGTRLTVV.

The chain carries TRBV5-1 and TRBJ2-7; TRBD2 agrees at 11 bases. The V gene end was trimmed by 0 bases and the J gene end by 4 bases; junction bases not matched to a gene: 9. The CDR3 is made up of 17 amino acids. Germline CDR1 reads SGHRS; CDR2 reads YFSETQ. DNA of the CDR3: TGCGCCAGCAGCTTGGCTACACTAGCGGGAGAGCGATACGAGCAGTACTTC. Amino acids: CASSLATLAGERYEQYF.

This chain joins TRBV5-1 and TRBJ1-3; no firm D call. The length of the CDR3 is 13 residues. V was trimmed by 2 bases and J by 3 bases, leaving 6 bases between them. Germline lookup yields CDR1 SGHRS and CDR2 YFSETQ. In DNA form, the CDR3 reads TGCGCCAGCAGCTTAGGTTTTGGAAACACCATATATTTT. Translating gives CASSLGFGNTIYF.